This entry describes one T cell receptor (beta chain). This sample was included in a study of T cell changes during pregnancy in multiple sclerosis. TCRdb's table, derived via immunoSEQ multiplex PCR, lists solely in-frame clones and lacks some. The repertoire has 40,000 or so clones, around 93% of them found once; the top ten carry approximately 0.46%. Germline assignment: CDR1 MNHEY and CDR2 SMNVEV (reference sequence). With V trimmed by 10 bases and J by 2 bases, 7 bases remained unmatched. The CDR3 length is 13 residues. Sequencing used CD4+ T cells from peripheral blood mononuclear cells, obtained in the third trimester of pregnancy. V is TRBV27 and J is TRBJ1-2; TRBD1 aligns across 7 bases. The origin of this receptor is a female donor in good health, enrolled as a control in a pregnancy study. In DNA, the CDR3 is TGTGCCACAAGGGACAGTAGGAACTATGGCTACACCTTC. It is translated as CATRDSRNYGYTF.